This is a list of T cell receptor beta chains from one sample in a study of T cells expressing NK-cell markers. Each CDR3 protein gets one entry in TCRdb, which reprocessed the 5' RACE reads and gives no DNA. The sample yields about 540,000 distinct CDR3 sequences, of which the top ten take up under 4.5%. The sample consisted of blood T cells: a sorted CD56 or NKG2C T cell subset, CD4+ or CD8+ T cells, or bulk PBMC T cells (not recorded which). The receptors shown here come from a man between 18 and 29 years old in good health. The CDR3 runs from the conserved cysteine through the conserved F or W. The order of the fields is J gene, V gene, CDR3 protein.

>TRBJ2-3|TRBV11-2
CASSLGGLAGGPTDTQYF
>TRBJ2-3|TRBV12-3/TRBV12-4
CASSGGISGTDTQYF
>TRBJ1-1|TRBV5-1
CASTDGTVNTEAFF
>TRBJ1-5|TRBV12-3/TRBV12-4
CASSLATGASRNQPQHF
>TRBJ1-5|TRBV2
CASSEAGGNQPQHF
>TRBJ1-6|TRBV5-1
CASSSESGQFYNSPLHF
>TRBJ2-6|TRBV29-1
CSAEQSSGANVLTF
>TRBJ1-2|TRBV20-1
CSALLDSNYGYTF
>TRBJ2-1|TRBV20-1
CSARDLSGGSVISEQFF
>TRBJ1-4|TRBV12-3/TRBV12-4
CASSSRDRGISNEKLFF
>TRBJ1-5|TRBV15
CATSSKGQQQPQHF
>TRBJ2-5|TRBV18
CASSPQQVSETQYF
>TRBJ1-1|TRBV12-3/TRBV12-4
CASSFQTGEEAFF
>TRBJ1-5|TRBV5-6
CASSFGTGNNQPQHF
>TRBJ2-1|TRBV20-1
CSAPLGAGVWNEQFF
>TRBJ2-7|TRBV3-1
CASRASGRVNSYEQYF
>TRBJ2-1|TRBV12-5
CASAPRRDEQFF
>TRBJ2-1|TRBV6-5
CASSYSDSSGLDEQFF
>TRBJ2-7|TRBV3-1
CASSPPGHFYEQYF
>TRBJ1-4|TRBV25-1
CASRPTGVGEKLFF
>TRBJ2-1|TRBV20-1
CSARDPATSGYNEQFF
>TRBJ1-3|TRBV2
CASSDRTDSGNTIYF